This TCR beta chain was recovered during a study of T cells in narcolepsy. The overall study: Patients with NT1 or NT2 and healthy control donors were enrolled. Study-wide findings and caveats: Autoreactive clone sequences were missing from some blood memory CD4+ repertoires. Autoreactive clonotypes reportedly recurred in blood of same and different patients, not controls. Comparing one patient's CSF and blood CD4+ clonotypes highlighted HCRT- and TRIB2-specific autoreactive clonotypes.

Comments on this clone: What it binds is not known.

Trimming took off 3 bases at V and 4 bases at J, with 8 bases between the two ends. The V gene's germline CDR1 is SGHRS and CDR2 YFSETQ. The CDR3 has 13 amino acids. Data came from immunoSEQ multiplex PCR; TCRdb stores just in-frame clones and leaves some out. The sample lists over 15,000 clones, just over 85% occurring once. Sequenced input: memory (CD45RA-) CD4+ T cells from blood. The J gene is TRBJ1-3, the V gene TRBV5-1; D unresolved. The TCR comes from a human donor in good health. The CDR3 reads CASSSPPGNTIYF. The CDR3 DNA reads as TGCGCCAGCAGCTCGCCACCAGGAAACACCATATATTTT.